The 5 T cell receptor beta chains below were found in one sample sequenced in a study of blood T cells in healthy people across ages. Primers used in a second PCR of about 7 to 11 cycles were a sample-barcoded 5' primer and a J-beta primer mix. Using its own MiXCR run on the 5' RACE reads, TCRdb lists one record per CDR3 protein. The data contain fewer than 2 million distinct CDR3 sequences, around 40% of them singletons. Source material: blood. These receptors came from a human donor in good health.

V and J are TRBV24-1 and TRBJ2-2; TRBD2 aligns across 7 bases. With V trimmed by 8 bases and J by 6 bases, 14 bases remained unmatched. Germline-derived CDR1 and CDR2 are KGHDR and SFDVKD. The CDR3 length is 16 residues. CDR3 in amino acids: CATMESGALGAGELFF. As DNA, the CDR3 is TGTGCCACCATGGAAAGCGGGGCGCTAGGCGCCGGGGAGCTGTTTTTT.

The gene calls are TRBV20-1 and TRBJ1-5, with D perhaps matching TRBD1 (6 bases). The CDR3 loop spans 17 amino acids. CDR1 and CDR2 (germline): DFQATT, SNEGSKA (reference sequence). Trimming pared 5 bases from V and 3 bases from J, leaving 23 bases between. The CDR3 reads CSAADQRGGGINQPQHF. The DNA for the CDR3 is TGCAGTGCTGCCGACCAGAGAGGGGGAGGGATCAATCAGCCCCAGCATTTT.

This rearrangement joins TRBV7-2 to TRBJ2-3, with 7 nucleotides matching TRBD2. This CDR3 spans 15 amino acids. J lost 0 bases, V lost 3 bases, and 3 bases had no gene match. Germline lookup yields CDR1 SGHTA and CDR2 FQGNSA. The CDR3 region has the DNA TGTGCCAGCAGCTTTCAAGCGGGGAGCACAGATACGCAGTATTTT. Its protein product is CASSFQAGSTDTQYF.

The chain is built from TRBV28 and TRBJ1-2; no definite D call. This CDR3 has 13 amino acids. V lost 5 bases to trimming and J lost 8 bases, with 15 bases between them. Germline V CDR1 and CDR2: MDHEN, SYDVKM. CDR3: CASSQLSTYGYTF. The CDR3 DNA follows: TGTGCCAGCAGTCAACTTAGCACCTACGGCTACACCTTC.

This chain connects TRBV9 to TRBJ2-7; TRBD2 agrees at 8 bases. V shed 4 bases and J 6 bases; nucleotides not matched to a gene: 6. Germline CDR1 reads SGDLS; CDR2 reads YYNGEE. CDR3 length equals 13 residues. CDR3: CASSPPGRAEQYF. The CDR3 bases are TGTGCCAGCAGCCCGCCCGGGAGGGCCGAGCAGTACTTC.